Below, 30 T cell receptor beta chains from the same sample are listed, as sequenced in a study of cytomegalovirus exposure and HLA in healthy donors. PCR employed 60 Vbeta and 13 Jbeta primers. Clones were sequenced by immunoSEQ multiplex PCR, and TCRdb holds only the in-frame ones, with some missing. The table lists about 92,000 clones, 65% to 85% of them singletons. Sequenced sample: PBMCs. These receptors were taken from a girl aged 2-10 years in good health and CMV-seropositive.

The gene calls are TRBV4-3 and TRBJ1-2; D unclear. The CDR3 covers 15 residues. Germline CDR1 LGHNA, CDR2 YSLEER. V was shortened by 3 bases and J by 5 bases, with 16 bases between the two germline ends. The CDR3 is CASSQGRVEIYGYTF. CDR3 nucleotide sequence: TGCGCCAGCAGCCAGGGGAGGGTCGAGATTTATGGCTACACCTTC.

The rearrangement uses TRBV14 and TRBJ1-1, with D tentatively TRBD1 (6 bases). With 4 bases removed from V and 2 bases from J, the gap between germline ends came to 11 bases. Germline CDR1 and CDR2: SGHDN and FVKESK. The CDR3 covers 14 residues. Written as DNA, the CDR3 is TGTGCCAGCAGCCGATACAGGGAAAACACTGAAGCTTTCTTT. It translates to CASSRYRENTEAFF.

This chain connects TRBV12-2 to TRBJ2-1; the table's D call of TRBD2 was not tested on the DNA. TRBV12-2 is described as a pseudogene. The CDR3 extends over 15 amino acids. The CDR3 DNA sequence: TGTGCAAGTCGCTTCTTAGCGGGAGGGTACAATGAGCAGTTCTTC. It encodes CASRFLAGGYNEQFF.

As for this clone: Other DNA sequences in this specimen translate into the identical CDR3. V usage is TRBV5-1 and J usage is TRBJ2-5; D is possibly TRBD1 (5 bases). The CDR3 runs to 13 residues. V was cut by 0 bases and J by 3 bases, with 6 bases left in between. CDR1 SGHRS and CDR2 YFSETQ come from the germline V gene. The CDR3 region has the DNA TGCGCCAGCAGCTTGGGCAGGGAAGAGACCCAGTACTTC. It translates to CASSLGREETQYF.

The CDR3 nucleotides are TGTGCCAGCAGACCAGAACTAGCGAGGAGTGAGCAGTTCTTC. Amino acids: CASRPELARSEQFF. The J gene is TRBJ2-1, the V gene TRBV6-4, with 7 bases fitting TRBD2. V shed 6 bases, J shed 9 bases, and the junction held 11 bases outside the gene matches. Germline loops: CDR1 MRHNA, CDR2 SNTAGT. The CDR3 loop spans 14 amino acids.

This sequence joins TRBV9 and TRBJ2-7; weak D call: TRBD2 (6 bases). Germline values: CDR1 SGDLS, CDR2 YYNGEE. The CDR3 totals 16 residues. V gave up 4 bases and J gave up 0 bases, with 17 bases separating them. The CDR3 sequence is CASSFLRGDFSYEQYF. The CDR3 DNA is TGTGCCAGCAGCTTCCTACGAGGGGACTTCTCCTACGAGCAGTACTTC.

This sequence joins TRBV10-1 and TRBJ2-1, with 10 bases fitting TRBD2. Losses at the gene ends were 1 base for V and 8 bases for J; bases not matched to a gene: 8. Germline V lookup: CDR1 WNHNN, CDR2 SYGVQD (reference sequence). The CDR3 contains 16 residues. The CDR3 DNA is TGCGCCAGCAGTGAGTTTGGGCTAGCGGGAGTGGATGAGCAGTTCTTC. Its protein product is CASSEFGLAGVDEQFF.

The chain has TRBV27 and TRBJ2-1, with 10 positions matching TRBD1. Germline loops: CDR1 MNHEY, CDR2 SMNVEV (reference sequence). Unmatched junction bases numbered 20, after V lost 6 bases and J lost 9 bases. CDR3 length equals 18 residues. The CDR3 DNA is TGTGCCAGCAGAAAGACGGGACAGGGGACACGGGCGGGCGGTGAGCAGTTCTTC. It codes for CASRKTGQGTRAGGEQFF.

The J gene is TRBJ2-7, the V gene TRBV18, with 12 bases matching TRBD2. V lost 6 bases to trimming and J lost 2 bases; unmatched junction nucleotides: 5. The CDR3 loop spans 15 amino acids. Germline loops: CDR1 KGHSH, CDR2 LQKENI. The CDR3 spells CASSPGTSGPYEQYF. In nucleotides, the CDR3 is TGTGCCAGCTCCCCCGGGACTAGCGGGCCCTACGAGCAGTACTTC.

This clone was seen only a few times. V and J are TRBV30 and TRBJ2-1; 9 nucleotides agree with TRBD2. The germline gives CDR1 GTSNPN, CDR2 SVGIG (reference sequence). CDR3 size: 13 residues. With V trimmed by 4 bases and J by 6 bases, 4 bases remained unmatched. The CDR3 is CAWNLGLANEQFF. DNA of the CDR3: TGTGCCTGGAACCTGGGACTAGCCAATGAGCAGTTCTTC.

The chain uses TRBV30 and TRBJ2-3; 9 positions match TRBD1. The CDR3 has 17 residues. The junction had 13 bases not matched to a gene; V was cut back by 1 base and J by 5 bases. Germline lookup yields CDR1 GTSNPN and CDR2 SVGIG (reference sequence). Here the CDR3 DNA reads TGTGCCTGGAGTGCCCGATCGGGACAGGGAAGGGAAGATACGCAGTATTTT. This gives the protein CAWSARSGQGREDTQYF.

The chain uses TRBV4-1 and TRBJ2-7, with 7 bases lining up with TRBD1. Germline-derived CDR1 and CDR2 are MGHRA and YSYEKL. Losses at the gene ends were 3 bases for V and 1 base for J; bases not matched to a gene: 6. CDR3 length equals 15 residues. The CDR3 nucleotides read TGCGCCAGCAGCCAGGGACGGGACAGTTCCTACGAGCAGTACTTC. It codes for CASSQGRDSSYEQYF.

The gene calls are TRBV4-1 and TRBJ1-2; TRBD1 matches 7 bases. Germline values: CDR1 MGHRA, CDR2 YSYEKL. The CDR3 spans 17 residues. Germline trimming cut 0 bases from V and 6 bases from J; bases unmatched to any gene: 13. The CDR3 reads CASSQDLPSGTEDGYTF. CDR3 nucleotides: TGCGCCAGCAGCCAAGATCTCCCCTCCGGGACAGAGGATGGCTACACCTTC.

The chain has TRBV28 and TRBJ1-1; TRBD1 aligns across 8 bases. The J segment lost 4 bases and the V segment lost 4 bases, leaving 8 bases of the junction unmatched. Looked up from germline, CDR1 is MDHEN and CDR2 is SYDVKM. There are 15 residues in the CDR3. DNA of the CDR3: TGTGCCAGCAGTTCCAGGGGGCCCAGCGGCACTGAAGCTTTCTTT. Its translation: CASSSRGPSGTEAFF.

This chain links TRBV10-3 with TRBJ2-1, with 7 bases identical to TRBD1. This CDR3 comprises 13 residues. V lost 9 bases and J lost 7; bases outside the gene matches: 9. Germline lookup yields CDR1 ENHRY and CDR2 SYGVKD. The CDR3 protein is CAINDRARNEQFF. The CDR3 bases are TGTGCCATTAACGACAGGGCGCGGAATGAGCAGTTCTTC.

The chain couples TRBV19 to TRBJ2-1, with D uncertain. Looked up from germline, CDR1 is LNHDA and CDR2 is SQIVND (reference sequence). This CDR3 has 15 amino acids. V dropped 3 bases and J dropped 7 bases, with 16 bases sitting between them. CDR3 nucleotide sequence: TGTGCCAGTAGTATTGAGGTCCTCTCTCGGAATGAGCAGTTCTTC. Translated, it gives CASSIEVLSRNEQFF.

The chain is built from TRBV4-1 and TRBJ1-1; TRBD1 aligns across 8 bases. The junction had 10 bases not matched to a gene; V was cut back by 0 bases and J by 4 bases. Germline lookup yields CDR1 MGHRA and CDR2 YSYEKL. The CDR3 length is 17 residues. In DNA, the CDR3 is TGCGCCAGCAGCCAAGATCGTTCAGGGGGCGTCGGCACTGAAGCTTTCTTT. Its translation is CASSQDRSGGVGTEAFF.

The chain employs TRBV18 and TRBJ2-1; TRBD2 might be the D (5 bases). The V and J ends lost 6 bases and 6 bases respectively, with 9 bases between them. Germline V gene data show CDR1 as KGHSH and CDR2 as LQKENI. The CDR3 is 12 amino acids. CDR3 nucleotides: TGTGCCAGCTCGCCCGGGATCAATGAGCAGTTCTTC. Residues: CASSPGINEQFF.

V usage is TRBV25-1 and J usage is TRBJ2-2; D not resolved. The V and J ends lost 1 base and 6 bases respectively, with 9 bases between them. From germline, CDR1 is MGHDK and CDR2 SYGVNS. The CDR3 totals 14 residues. This CDR3 reads CASSELLSSGELFF. For the CDR3, the DNA is TGTGCCAGCAGTGAATTGTTGAGCTCCGGGGAGCTGTTTTTT.

The V gene is TRBV30, the J gene TRBJ2-7; 7 nucleotides agree with TRBD1. Per germline, CDR1 GTSNPN and CDR2 SVGIG (reference sequence). The J segment lost 3 bases and the V segment lost 7 bases, leaving 12 bases of the junction unmatched. This CDR3 has 14 residues. For the CDR3, the DNA is TGTGCCTCGGATGACTACAGGGGCCGCTACGAGCAGTACTTC. Residues: CASDDYRGRYEQYF.

The V and J genes are TRBV2 and TRBJ2-1, with 10 bases lining up with TRBD2. V lost 5 bases to trimming and J lost 8 bases; unmatched junction nucleotides: 9. Germline V lookup: CDR1 SNHLY, CDR2 FYNNEI. The CDR3 spans 15 residues. CDR3 nucleotide sequence: TGTGCCAGCAGTCCCGCTAGCGGGAGTGTCGATGAGCAGTTCTTC. Encoded protein: CASSPASGSVDEQFF.

The chain uses TRBV6-5 and TRBJ2-5, with 10 bases fitting TRBD2. CDR3 size: 14 residues. CDR1 MNHEY and CDR2 SVGAGI come from the germline V gene. Trimming removed 5 bases from V and 5 bases from J; junction bases left unmatched: 5. CDR3 residues: CASSPTSGMETQYF. The CDR3 bases are TGTGCCAGCAGTCCTACTAGCGGGATGGAGACCCAGTACTTC.

This clone was detected a few times. The chain couples TRBV30 to TRBJ2-1, with 7 bases matching TRBD2. This CDR3 spans 13 amino acids. The V gene end was trimmed by 3 bases and the J gene end by 5 bases; junction bases not matched to a gene: 4. The germline V gene encodes CDR1 GTSNPN and CDR2 SVGIG (reference sequence). CDR3 DNA sequence: TGTGCCTGGAGGAGTAGCGGGCACAATGAGCAGTTCTTC. This translates into CAWRSSGHNEQFF.

Comments on this clone: The sample carries other DNA sequences with the same CDR3. The chain joins TRBV28 to TRBJ1-5; D ambiguous. The V and J ends lost 8 bases and 4 bases respectively, with 6 bases between them. Germline V gene lookup returns CDR1 MDHEN and CDR2 SYDVKM. The CDR3 covers 11 residues. The CDR3: CASGGNQPQHF. CDR3 DNA: TGTGCCAGCGGAGGTAATCAGCCCCAGCATTTT. The full variable domain, completed using reference TRBV28 and TRBJ1-5, is DVKVTQSSRYLVKRTGEKVFLECVQDMDHENMFWYRQDPGLGLRLIYFSYDVKMKEKGDIPEGYSVSREKKERFSLILESASTNQTSMYLCASGGNQPQHFGDGTRLSIL.

This clone was observed a few times. V usage is TRBV6-5 and J usage is TRBJ2-7; D uncertain. V was cut by 4 bases and J by 2 bases, with 12 bases left in between. This CDR3 spans 14 amino acids. Germline CDR1 reads MNHEY; CDR2 reads SVGAGI. The CDR3, as DNA: TGTGCCAGCAGTTCTTCACTGCTTACCTACGAGCAGTACTTC. It is translated as CASSSSLLTYEQYF.

This chain connects TRBV27 to TRBJ2-6, with D perhaps matching TRBD1 (6 bases). CDR3 length: 16 residues. Trimming took 5 bases from V and 2 from J, leaving 13 bases between them. The germline V gene has CDR1 MNHEY and CDR2 SMNVEV (reference sequence). The CDR3 loop reads CASSGGGGTGANVLTF. Written as DNA, the CDR3 is TGTGCCAGCAGTGGGGGCGGAGGAACTGGGGCCAACGTCCTGACTTTC.

The chain joins TRBV5-4 to TRBJ1-1; TRBD1 is a possible D gene (5 bases). V gave up 3 bases and J gave up 0 bases, with 6 bases separating them. This CDR3 is built from 13 residues. Germline V gene sequence: CDR1 SGHNT, CDR2 YYREEE (reference sequence). The CDR3 coding sequence is TGTGCCAGCAGCTCCAGGGTGAACACTGAAGCTTTCTTT. Protein: CASSSRVNTEAFF.

The V gene is TRBV28, the J gene TRBJ1-1; D perhaps matches TRBD1 (5 bases). V shed 5 bases and J shed 4 bases, with 11 bases lying between them. Per the germline V gene, CDR1 is MDHEN and CDR2 is SYDVKM. This CDR3 is built from 13 residues. The CDR3 nucleotides are TGTGCCAGCAGTCTGCCGGGGGTCACTGAAGCTTTCTTT. This sequence encodes CASSLPGVTEAFF.

For the CDR3, the DNA is TGTGCCTGGAGGGTAACCGGGACAGGGGAATACGAGCAGTACTTC. This encodes CAWRVTGTGEYEQYF. The gene calls are TRBV30 and TRBJ2-5, with 10 bases lining up with TRBD1. TRBJ2-7 explains the end of the DNA better; the J call may be wrong. CDR1 GTSNPN and CDR2 SVGIG come from the germline V gene (reference sequence). The CDR3 has 15 amino acids.

This clone occurred a few times. The chain is built from TRBV4-1 and TRBJ1-1; 7 bases fit TRBD1. V lost 3 bases, J lost 7 bases, and 5 bases stayed unmatched. The length of the CDR3 is 13 residues. Germline V gene sequence: CDR1 MGHRA, CDR2 YSYEKL. The CDR3 DNA reads TGCGCCAGCAGCCAGTATGACAGGGTTGAAGCTTTCTTT. This codes for CASSQYDRVEAFF.